What follows are 29 T cell receptor beta chains derived from one specimen sequenced in a study of tumor and adjacent non-tumor tissue in lung cancer. The library came from three nested PCR rounds adapted from ARM-PCR protocols. TCRdb recomputed calls from the multiplex PCR reads with MiXCR, one row per CDR3 protein. The sample yields about 70,000 distinct CDR3 sequences, about three quarters seen once. This sample's RNA came from whole unsorted tissue. The material sequenced was lung tumor tissue. These receptors originate from a man in his sixties with non-small cell lung cancer.

This sequence joins TRBV20-1 and TRBJ2-7, with TRBD2 matching over 7 bases. J lost 6 bases, V lost 7 bases, and 15 bases had no gene match. CDR1 is DFQATT, CDR2 SNEGSKA, per germline (reference sequence). This CDR3 has 14 residues. The CDR3 region has the DNA TGCAGTGTTAGGGCGCGACTAGCCAAATGCGAGCAGTACTTC. This sequence encodes CSVRARLAKCEQYF.

On this clonotype: Germline is not matched at one junction end, which may reflect a read error. The chain combines TRBV29-1 with TRBJ2-7; D possibly corresponds to TRBD1 (7 bases). Germline CDR1 is SQVTM and CDR2 is ANQGSEA. The CDR3 length is 13 residues. As DNA, the CDR3 is TGCAGCGTAGTGCGGGACAGCTCCTACGAGCAAAACTTC. Protein: CSVVRDSSYEQNF.

Remarks on this clonotype: Given the absence of the conserved phenylalanine or tryptophan at the CDR3 end, a read error is likely. The chain is built from TRBV14 and TRBJ2-7; TRBD2 matches at 9 bases. Looked up from germline, CDR1 is SGHDN and CDR2 is FVKESK. This CDR3 region has 16 residues. CDR3 loop: CAISQESLAGSYEQYL. CDR3 in DNA: TGTGCCATCAGCCAAGAGTCACTAGCGGGCAGCTACGAGCAGTACCTC.

This clonotype was detected many times. The chain uses TRBV11-2 and TRBJ2-3; D might be TRBD2 (6 bases). CDR3 length: 15 amino acids. Germline assignment: CDR1 SGHAT and CDR2 FQNNGV. V was clipped by 5 bases and J by 3 bases, with 15 bases between them. This CDR3 reads CASSQATSQTDTQYF. The CDR3 region has the DNA TGTGCCAGCAGCCAAGCGACTAGTCAAACAGATACGCAGTATTTT. The full variable domain, with the rest looked up from reference TRBV11-2 and TRBJ2-3, is EAGVAQSPRYKIIEKRQSVAFWCNPISGHATLYWYQQILGQGPKLLIQFQNNGVVDDSQLPKDRFSAERLKGVDSTLKIQPAKLEDSAVYLCASSQATSQTDTQYFGPGTRLTVL.

A word on this clonotype: A junction end diverges from the germline sequence, so it may reflect a read error. The chain is built from TRBV20-1 and TRBJ2-3; no definite D call. Germline assignment: CDR1 DFQATT and CDR2 SNEGSKA (reference sequence). This CDR3 has 15 residues. The CDR3 sequence is CIAGAQQRITDTQYF. Written as DNA, the CDR3 is TGCATTGCTGGTGCACAACAGAGAATCACAGATACGCAGTATTTT.

To note about this clonotype: Compared with germline, one end of the junction differs, possibly owing to a read error. The rearrangement joins TRBV29-1 to TRBJ1-4; TRBD1 matches 7 bases. Germline-derived CDR1 and CDR2 are SQVTM and ANQGSEA. The CDR3 is 15 amino acids. The CDR3 bases are TGTAGCGTTGAAGATCTAGAGGGGGCGAACGAAAAACTGTTTTTT. Its protein is CSVEDLEGANEKLFF.

The chain couples TRBV6-2 or TRBV6-3 to TRBJ1-6; D is possibly TRBD1 (5 bases). Germline lookup yields CDR1 MNHEY and CDR2 SVGEGT. V lost 7 bases and J 5 bases, leaving 15 bases between the germline ends. The CDR3 runs to 15 residues. The CDR3 protein is CASNYPGRNNSPLHF. The CDR3 DNA is TGTGCCAGCAATTATCCGGGACGGAATAATTCACCCCTCCACTTT.

This clonotype has just a few counts. The rearrangement uses TRBV6-5 and TRBJ2-1; TRBD2 agrees at 8 bases. CDR1 is MNHEY and CDR2 is SVGAGI in the germline V gene. The CDR3 totals 15 residues. The V and J ends lost 0 bases and 15 bases, in that order; junction bases with no gene match: 13. CDR3 sequence: CASSYSRREGNEPFF. The CDR3 region has the DNA TGTGCCAGCAGTTACTCGAGACGGGAGGGGAATGAACCGTTCTTC.

The V call is TRBV6-2 or TRBV6-3, the J call TRBJ1-1; the D is unclear. This CDR3 contains 15 residues. The ends were cut back, 4 bases at V and 4 bases at J, with 16 bases in the middle. The germline V gene has CDR1 MNHEY and CDR2 SVGEGT. The CDR3 nucleotides read TGTGCCAGCAGTTTCCCCCGGGAGAGGAGCACTGAAGCTTTCTTT. As protein: CASSFPRERSTEAFF.

On this clonotype: A junction boundary mismatches the germline segment, possibly from a read error. V usage is TRBV5-5 and J usage is TRBJ1-5; TRBD1 might be the D (6 bases). Germline-derived CDR1 and CDR2 are SGHKS and YYEKEE (reference sequence). The CDR3 spans 16 residues. CDR3 DNA sequence: TGTGCCAGCAGCTTGGTCGGGGAGGACAGCAATCAGTCCCAGCATTTT. Protein sequence: CASSLVGEDSNQSQHF.

Of note for this clonotype: The junction and the germline gene differ at one end; a read error may be behind it. The gene calls are TRBV29-1 and TRBJ2-5, with TRBD2 identical over 7 bases. CDR1 and CDR2 from the germline V gene are SQVTM and ANQGSEA. The CDR3 spans 12 residues. CDR3 nucleotide sequence: TGCAGCGGGGGGGGGAAGGGAGAGACCCAATTCTTC. Protein product: CSGGGKGETQFF.

Concerning this clonotype: The junction differs from germline at one of its ends, possibly a read error. V usage is TRBV12-3 or TRBV12-4 and J usage is TRBJ2-7, with 9 bases lining up with TRBD2. The CDR3 totals 14 residues. The CDR3 region is CASSLLAGRYEHYF. CDR3 in DNA: TGTGCCAGCAGTTTACTAGCGGGAAGATACGAGCATTACTTC.

This clonotype was seen just once. The chain employs TRBV29-1 and TRBJ1-1; D gene uncertain. Looked up from germline, CDR1 is SQVTM and CDR2 is ANQGSEA. V was clipped by 8 bases and J by 3 bases, with 16 bases between them. This CDR3 is built from 13 residues. In nucleotides, the CDR3 is TGCAGCAACTCGGCAGGTGCGGACACTGAAGCTTTCTTT. This sequence encodes CSNSAGADTEAFF.

V is TRBV28 and J is TRBJ2-7, with 7 bases aligning to TRBD1. This CDR3 is built from 14 residues. Looked up from germline, CDR1 is MDHEN and CDR2 is SYDVKM. V was pared by 10 bases and J by 4 bases, with 13 bases of the junction left unmatched. CDR3 sequence: CATLQGTLVYEQYF. CDR3 nucleotides: TGTGCCACCCTACAGGGGACCCTGGTTTACGAGCAGTACTTC.

Turning to this clonotype: A read error may account for a junction end that differs from germline. The rearrangement uses TRBV20-1 and TRBJ2-6; 7 bases are shared with TRBD2. CDR3 length equals 17 residues. Germline V gene data show CDR1 as DFQATT and CDR2 as SNEGSKA (reference sequence). The CDR3, as DNA: TGTAGTGCTAGAGTTCAGCGGGATAGCTCTGGGGCCAACGTCCTGACTTTC. Residues: CSARVQRDSSGANVLTF.

This clonotype was observed many times. The V and J genes are TRBV5-6 and TRBJ2-7, with 10 bases lining up with TRBD1. The CDR3 consists of 14 residues. The V gene end was trimmed by 4 bases and the J gene end by 3 bases; junction bases not matched to a gene: 4. CDR1 SGHDT and CDR2 YYEEEE come from the germline V gene. CDR3 sequence: CASSTGQGSYEQYF. CDR3 nucleotide sequence: TGTGCCAGCAGCACGGGACAGGGGAGCTACGAGCAGTACTTC.

As concerns this clonotype: One end of the junction is discordant with germline, which a read error may explain. This chain connects TRBV29-1 to TRBJ1-2, with D unclear. Germline values: CDR1 SQVTM, CDR2 ANQGSEA. This CDR3 is 13 amino acids long. The CDR3 is CSFENFSPYGYTF. CDR3 nucleotides: TGCAGCTTTGAGAATTTTAGCCCCTATGGCTACACCTTC. Complete variable domain (other parts from reference TRBV29-1 and TRBJ1-2): SAVISQKPSRDICQRGTSLTIQCQVDSQVTMMFWYRQQPGQSLTLIATANQGSEATYESGFVIDKFPISRPNLTFSTLTVSNMSPEDSSIYLCSFENFSPYGYTFGSGTRLTVV.

This clonotype has at least ten counts. This chain joins TRBV7-8 and TRBJ2-7; D not resolved. CDR1 is SGHVS and CDR2 is FQNEAQ in the germline V gene. The V gene lost 2 bases and the J gene lost 0 bases, with 17 bases spanning the gap. The CDR3 runs to 17 residues. CDR3 DNA: TGTGCCAGCAGCTTATTAGGGTTGGCAGTAAGCTCCTACGAGCAGTACTTC. It yields the protein CASSLLGLAVSSYEQYF. The full variable domain, rest sourced from reference TRBV7-8 and TRBJ2-7, is GAGVSQSPRYKVAKRGQDVALRCDPISGHVSLFWYQQALGQGPEFLTYFQNEAQLDKSGLPSDRFFAERPEGSVSTLKIQRTQQEDSAVYLCASSLLGLAVSSYEQYFGPGTRLTVT.

The V gene is TRBV20-1, the J gene TRBJ2-3, with 8 nucleotides matching TRBD2. CDR3 length: 16 residues. The germline V gene encodes CDR1 DFQATT and CDR2 SNEGSKA (reference sequence). The CDR3 region has the DNA TGCGATGCTTCCGTCCCGGGACTAGGAAACACAGATACGCAGTATTTT. Encoded protein: CDASVPGLGNTDTQYF.

V gene TRBV7-3 combines with J gene TRBJ2-2; 9 bases match TRBD2. The CDR3 contains 19 residues. The V gene's germline CDR1 is SGHTA and CDR2 FQGTGA. V lost 5 bases to trimming and J lost 7 bases; unmatched junction nucleotides: 20. CDR3 DNA: TGTGCCAGCAGCCCCCTTTTGGGGCTAGCGGGATGGCCCGGCGGGGAGCTGTTTTTT. Protein: CASSPLLGLAGWPGGELFF.

Of note for this clonotype: One end of the junction fails to match germline, which may point to a read error. The chain couples TRBV5-1 to TRBJ1-1; 8 bases fit TRBD1. CDR1 SGHRS and CDR2 YFSETQ come from the germline V gene. The CDR3 contains 15 residues. CDR3 bases: TGCGACAGCAGCTTGGGCTCAGGGGGCTTCACTGAACCTTTCTTT. This translates into CDSSLGSGGFTEPFF.

This clonotype was observed a handful of times. This may come from a read error, since a much larger clone is one base off. This sequence joins TRBV10-3 and TRBJ2-1; D uncertain. The V gene lost 0 bases and the J gene lost 5 bases, with 14 bases spanning the gap. This CDR3 spans 16 amino acids. The germline CDR1 and CDR2 sequences are ENHRY and SYGVKD. The chain's CDR3 is CAISESMVGSHNEQFF. In DNA form, the CDR3 reads TGTGCCATCAGTGAGTCGATGGTGGGAAGCCACAATGAGCAGTTCTTC.

On this clonotype itself: One end of the junction is discordant with germline, which a read error may explain. The rearrangement links TRBV28 to TRBJ2-7, with 7 positions matching TRBD1. This CDR3 has 14 residues. Per germline, CDR1 MDHEN and CDR2 SYDVKM. CDR3 sequence reads: CVSGASGTAYEQYF. The CDR3 DNA follows: TGTGTCAGCGGTGCTTCCGGGACAGCATACGAGCAGTATTTC.

This chain connects TRBV18 to TRBJ2-5; D perhaps matches TRBD2 (6 bases). The germline V and J ends were trimmed by 0 bases and 5 bases, with 13 bases remaining between them. Germline-derived CDR1 and CDR2 are KGHSH and LQKENI. CDR3 length equals 15 residues. In DNA form, the CDR3 reads TGTGCCAGCTCACCACCGGGGGGACCTCAGGAGACCCAGTACTTC. Protein product: CASSPPGGPQETQYF.

Worth noting for this clonotype: Compared with germline, one end of the junction differs, possibly owing to a read error. This chain joins TRBV20-1 and TRBJ2-7; 11 bases line up with TRBD2. There are 15 residues in the CDR3. CDR1 and CDR2 from the germline V gene are DFQATT and SNEGSKA (reference sequence). This CDR3 is CSASLTSGSRYDQYF. In DNA form, the CDR3 reads TGCAGTGCCTCCCTTACTAGCGGGAGTAGGTACGATCAGTACTTC.

In the case of this clonotype: A read error may account for a junction end that differs from germline. The chain has TRBV5-1 and TRBJ2-1; D is possibly TRBD2 (5 bases). The CDR3 is 14 residues long. Looked up from germline, CDR1 is SGHRS and CDR2 is YFSETQ. CDR3 bases: TGCGCCAGCTGCTTGGGGAGCGGACCCAATGAGCAGTTCTTC. Protein sequence: CASCLGSGPNEQFF.

In its sample, this clonotype was seen a few times. One junction end does not reproduce the germline sequence, and a read error may be involved. The chain's CDR3 is CSARDRRTSYGQFF. DNA of the CDR3: TGCAGTGCTAGAGATCGACGGACTAGTTATGGGCAGTTTTTC. This sequence joins TRBV20-1 and TRBJ2-1; 7 bases agree with TRBD2. CDR1 is DFQATT and CDR2 is SNEGSKA in the germline V gene (reference sequence). This CDR3 region has 14 residues.

Comments on this clonotype: Its ends do not fully match the called genes, so a read error is possible. The chain employs TRBV29-1 and TRBJ2-1; D is perhaps TRBD2 (5 bases). CDR1 is SQVTM and CDR2 is ANQGSEA in the germline V gene. The CDR3 has 12 amino acids. The CDR3 loop is CSERGSHNEQFF. CDR3 sequence (DNA): TGTAGCGAACGAGGGTCCCACAATGAGCAGTTCTTC.

Notes on this clonotype: It is unclear where the CDR3 begins or ends on the DNA, so no DNA is shown, and the CDR3 is as TCRdb lists it. The chain is built from TRBV29-1 and TRBJ2-2; the table names TRBD1, a call not compared with the DNA. Germline V gene sequence: CDR1 SQVTM, CDR2 ANQGSEA. Including both end residues, the CDR3 is 14 amino acids long. This CDR3 reads CCVAGGANTGELFF.